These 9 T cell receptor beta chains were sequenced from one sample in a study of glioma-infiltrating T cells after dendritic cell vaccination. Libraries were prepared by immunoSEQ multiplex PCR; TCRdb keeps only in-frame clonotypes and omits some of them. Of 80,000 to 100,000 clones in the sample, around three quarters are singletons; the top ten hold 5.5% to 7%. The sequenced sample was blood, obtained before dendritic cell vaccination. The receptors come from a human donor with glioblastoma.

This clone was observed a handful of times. CDR3 residues: CASSPLGLAGGLSSYNEQFF. The CDR3 region has the DNA TGTGCCAGCTCACCACTAGGTCTAGCGGGTGGCCTTAGCTCCTACAATGAGCAGTTCTTC. The chain recombines TRBV18 with TRBJ2-1, with TRBD2 identical over 8 bases. The CDR3 contains 20 residues. Germline CDR1 KGHSH, CDR2 LQKENI. The trim removed 1 base at V and 0 bases at J, leaving 14 bases unmatched.

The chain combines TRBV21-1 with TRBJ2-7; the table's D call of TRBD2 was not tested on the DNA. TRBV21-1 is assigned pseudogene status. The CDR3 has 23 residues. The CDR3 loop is CASANGTEELGLAGDPGRYEQYF. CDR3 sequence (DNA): TGTGCCAGCGCCAATGGGACAGAGGAATTAGGTCTAGCGGGGGACCCAGGGCGCTACGAGCAGTACTTC.

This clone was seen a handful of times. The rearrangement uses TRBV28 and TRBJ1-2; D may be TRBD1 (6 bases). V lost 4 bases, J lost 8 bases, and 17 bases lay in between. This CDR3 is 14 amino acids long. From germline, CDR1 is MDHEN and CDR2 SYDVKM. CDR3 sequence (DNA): TGTGCCAGCAGTTCGGGGGGGGCTGGAGGAGGCTACACCTTC. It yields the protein CASSSGGAGGGYTF.

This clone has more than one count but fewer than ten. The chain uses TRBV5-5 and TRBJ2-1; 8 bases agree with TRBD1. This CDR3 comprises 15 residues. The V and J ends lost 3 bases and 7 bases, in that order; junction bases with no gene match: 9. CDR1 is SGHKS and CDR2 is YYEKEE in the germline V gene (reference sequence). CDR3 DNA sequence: TGTGCCAGCAGCTCTCCGCCGACAGGGGTTAATGAGCAGTTCTTC. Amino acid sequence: CASSSPPTGVNEQFF.

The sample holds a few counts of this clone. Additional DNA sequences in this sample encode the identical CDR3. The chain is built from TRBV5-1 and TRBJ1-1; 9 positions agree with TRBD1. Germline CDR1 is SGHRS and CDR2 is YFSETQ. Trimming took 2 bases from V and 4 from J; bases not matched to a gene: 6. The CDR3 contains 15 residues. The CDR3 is CASSFQQGAPTEAFF. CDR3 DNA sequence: TGCGCCAGCAGCTTCCAACAGGGGGCCCCCACTGAAGCTTTCTTT.

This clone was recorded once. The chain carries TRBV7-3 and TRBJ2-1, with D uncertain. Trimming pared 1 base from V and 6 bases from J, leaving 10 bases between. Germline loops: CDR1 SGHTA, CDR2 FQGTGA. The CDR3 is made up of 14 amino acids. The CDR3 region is CASSLSFPGNEQFF. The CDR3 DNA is TGTGCCAGCAGCTTAAGTTTTCCCGGCAATGAGCAGTTCTTC.

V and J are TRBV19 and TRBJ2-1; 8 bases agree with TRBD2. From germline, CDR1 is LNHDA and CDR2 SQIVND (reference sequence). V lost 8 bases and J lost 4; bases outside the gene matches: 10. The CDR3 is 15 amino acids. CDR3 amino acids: CASERRRGVYNEQFF. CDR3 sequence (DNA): TGTGCCAGTGAACGACGGCGGGGGGTATACAATGAGCAGTTCTTC.

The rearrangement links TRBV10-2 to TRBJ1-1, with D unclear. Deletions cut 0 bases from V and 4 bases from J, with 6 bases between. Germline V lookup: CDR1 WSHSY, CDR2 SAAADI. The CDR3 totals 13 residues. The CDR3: CASSESSFTEAFF. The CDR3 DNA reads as TGCGCCAGCAGTGAGTCGAGCTTCACTGAAGCTTTCTTT.

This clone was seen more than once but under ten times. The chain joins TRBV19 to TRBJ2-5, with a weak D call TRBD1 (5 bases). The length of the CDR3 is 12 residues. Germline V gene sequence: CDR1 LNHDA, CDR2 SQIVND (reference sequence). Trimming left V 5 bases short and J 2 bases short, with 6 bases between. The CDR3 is CASSRQQETQYF. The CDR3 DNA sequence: TGTGCCAGTAGTCGACAGCAAGAGACCCAGTACTTC.